This T cell receptor (beta chain) was found in a study of blood T cell repertoires in COVID-19. About the study: Donors in the United States, Italy and Spain gave samples during acute or convalescent COVID-19.

Only in-frame clones appear in the TCRdb table, and some are missing; sequencing was by immunoSEQ multiplex PCR. The sample lists roughly 110,000 clones, 85% occurring once. The V gene end was trimmed by 8 bases and the J gene end by 7 bases; junction bases not matched to a gene: 16. This CDR3 is built from 16 residues. Germline values: CDR1 SNHLY, CDR2 FYNNEI. The chain recombines TRBV2 with TRBJ2-7; 11 positions match TRBD2. The sequence was collected from a human donor in a cohort sampled during active COVID-19. Sequenced input: peripheral blood. The CDR3 region has the DNA TGTGCCAGCTCCGTTAGCCTAGCGGGGGGTGAAGGGGAGCAGTACTTC. Amino acids: CASSVSLAGGEGEQYF.